The TCR beta chain under discussion was sequenced for a study of shared clonotypes between healthy human individuals. Overall study findings and caveats: Blood alone was sampled, and tissue repertoires likely differ.

Here immunoSEQ multiplex PCR was the method, and the copy in TCRdb shows in-frame clones only, minus some. Of under 2,000,000 clones in the sample, about 95% were seen once. About this clone itself: Antigen specificity is unknown.

Germline lookup yields CDR1 MNHEY and CDR2 SMNVEV (reference sequence). V was pared by 1 base and J by 4 bases, with 14 bases between. The CDR3 totals 16 residues. Naive CD8 cells lacked CD45RO, underwent positive selection for CCR7 and left out terminally differentiated effector memory CD45RA+ cells. This sequence was found in a man between 18 and 29 years old in good health. The sequenced sample consisted of naive CD8+ T cells sorted from blood. This sequence joins TRBV27 and TRBJ1-5, with TRBD1 as a possible D gene (6 bases). The CDR3 region has the DNA TGTGCCAGCAGTTTATTTCCGGGACAAAGAAATCAGCCCCAGCATTTT. Protein: CASSLFPGQRNQPQHF.